This note documents a single TCR beta chain sequence. The antigen is unknown. Clones were read by immunoSEQ multiplex PCR, and TCRdb kept only the in-frame ones, dropping some. Of 550,000 to 850,000 clones detected, 74% appear once; the ten largest clones hold 1.5% to 2%. V was clipped by 6 bases and J by 1 base, with 7 bases between them. From germline, CDR1 is SGHNT and CDR2 YYREEE (reference sequence). This CDR3 has 13 amino acids. The source of the sample is a study of shared clonotypes between healthy human individuals. Donors comprised healthy HIV-negative adults lacking recent acute infections or vaccinations. All of the donors resided in Nashville, Tennessee, and each was a Caucasian adult. Study-level points and caveats: Lower generation probabilities were found for non-shared clonotypes than for those shared by all four donors.

The specimen was memory CD4+ T cells sorted from blood. This sample's subset: CD45RA-negative fraction. The chain is built from TRBV5-4 and TRBJ2-2; D unclear. The TCR sequence derives from a woman aged 25 to 45 in good health. In nucleotides, the CDR3 is TGTGCCAGCACGCGGCAGAACACCGGGGAGCTGTTTTTT. Protein sequence: CASTRQNTGELFF. Drawing the rest from reference TRBV5-4 and TRBJ2-2, the complete variable domain is ETGVTQSPTHLIKTRGQQVTLRCSSQSGHNTVSWYQQALGQGPQFIFQYYREEENGRGNFPPRFSGLQFPNYSSELNVNALELDDSALYLCASTRQNTGELFFGEGSRLTVL.